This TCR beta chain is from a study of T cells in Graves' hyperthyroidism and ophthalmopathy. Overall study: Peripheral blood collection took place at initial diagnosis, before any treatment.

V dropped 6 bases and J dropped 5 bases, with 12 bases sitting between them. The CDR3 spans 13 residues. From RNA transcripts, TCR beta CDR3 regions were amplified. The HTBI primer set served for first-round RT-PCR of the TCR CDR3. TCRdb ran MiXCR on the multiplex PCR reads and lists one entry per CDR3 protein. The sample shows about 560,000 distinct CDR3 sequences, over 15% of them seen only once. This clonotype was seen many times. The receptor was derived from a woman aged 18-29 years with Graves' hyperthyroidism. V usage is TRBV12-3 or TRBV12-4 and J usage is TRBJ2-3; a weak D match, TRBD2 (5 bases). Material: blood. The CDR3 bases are TGTGCCAGCAGGGGCAACGCGGGAGATACGCAGTATTTT. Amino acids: CASRGNAGDTQYF.